This TCR beta chain was recovered during a study of CD8 T cells in ankylosing spondylitis (TCRdb year 2017). Context from the whole study: To find TCR variants linked to disease, the study profiled T cell receptor beta repertoires in ankylosing spondylitis patients and healthy donors. The whole study cohort included about a hundred healthy donors and 20 to 25 ankylosing spondylitis patients. Peripheral blood was sampled, and synovial fluid was also collected from ankylosing spondylitis patients. General findings and caveats noted by the study authors: Significant enrichment of the disease-linked clones was reported in matched synovial fluid samples from ankylosing spondylitis patients. A CD8+ phenotype was shown by the disease-linked clones, which were found at relatively low frequencies in peripheral blood. A TCR beta motif made up of several highly homologous amino acid variants appeared to be characteristic of blood from ankylosing spondylitis patients. Some of the motif variants had been reported before in the synovial fluid and blood of reactive arthritis patients, a finding that suggests common disease-initiation mechanisms.

Sequencing was carried out with an Illumina HiSeq 2500. Quantitative 5'-RACE with molecular barcodes was the method used to prepare the TCR beta libraries. The authors' analysis ran thus. A new computational method, built on a probabilistic model of VDJ rearrangement, was used to identify disease-linked TCR variants. TCRdb handled the public reads itself, with Q25 trimming in fastp and clone calling in MiXCR, and kept productive beta chains. Rows merge per CDR3 protein into single entries with the most common DNA and genes. TCRdb's processing, not the authors', yielded these V and J calls. This sample is represented by 100,000 or so distinct CDR3 sequences; around 8.5% of them were singletons. The ten top clones hold roughly 29% of the sample. This clonotype was seen at least ten times. The clone's antigen remains unknown. An end of the junction does not agree with germline; a read error may underlie this.

Spanning cysteine to phenylalanine, the CDR3 consists of 18 amino acids. Only CDR3 DNA is held: 54 bases, read in frame from base 1. For CDR1 and CDR2, the germline V gene (reference sequence) lists DFQATT and SNEGSKA. This TCR was recovered from a male donor with ankylosing spondylitis. Sample: blood, either unsorted or a sorted T cell fraction (not recorded which). The V gene is TRBV20-1 and the J gene is TRBJ2-5; the D gene identity is not certain. The DNA reads TGCAGCGCTAGAAGCTTCGATACTCCCCGCGCCCTCCAAGAGACCCAGTACTTC. The encoded protein is CSARSFDTPRALQETQYF.